The sequence of this T cell receptor beta chain was determined in a study of metastatic and nonmetastatic thyroid tumors. TCRdb ran MiXCR on the PCR reads. The sample includes roughly 83,000 clones, more than 12% seen only once; the top ten take just over 3.5%. In this sample, this clone turned up many times. V was clipped by 3 bases and J by 3 bases; unmatched bases: 4. Germline V gene sequence: CDR1 KGHSH, CDR2 LQKENI. The length of the CDR3 is 15 residues. No treatment had been given to any patient before thyroid surgery. The V call is TRBV18, the J call TRBJ1-3, with 8 bases that match TRBD1. This clonotype was obtained from a female donor with papillary thyroid cancer or a benign thyroid nodule (not recorded which). Some clones in this sample may be carry-over from other donors' samples. The specimen sequenced was blood. CDR3 DNA sequence: TGTGCCAGCTCACCCAGGGGGCAGGATGGAAACACCATATATTTT. This codes for CASSPRGQDGNTIYF.